A single sample gave rise to the 27 T cell receptor beta chains below, sequenced in a study of T cell responses to AZD1222 COVID-19 vaccine (dated by TCRdb to the early 2020s). Receptor libraries were prepared by the immunoSEQ multiplex PCR assay. Held by TCRdb, this immuneACCESS table contains in-frame sequences only and omits some clones. Under half of the omission traces to an unresolved V gene where checked; the cause of the rest is unknown. The sample contains more than 100,000 clones, about 93% of them found a single time. The top ten constitute less than 6% of the sample. Interpreted using the paper, the time point label stands for: about 28 days (+/-7) after the second vaccine dose. The material sequenced was peripheral blood, taken 28 days after the second AZD1222 dose. These receptors came from an adult who received the AZD1222 COVID-19 vaccine.

The rearrangement uses TRBV3-1 (or the pseudogene TRBV3-2) and TRBJ2-3, with 10 bases lining up with TRBD2. The V gene end was trimmed by 4 bases and the J gene end by 0 bases; junction bases not matched to a gene: 1. There are 15 residues in the CDR3. Germline V gene data show CDR1 as LGHDT and CDR2 as YNNKEL (reference sequence). CDR3 sequence: CASSLAGGSTDTQYF. In DNA form, the CDR3 reads TGTGCCAGCAGCCTAGCGGGGGGTAGCACAGATACGCAGTATTTT.

This chain connects TRBV7-3 to TRBJ2-3, with D perhaps matching TRBD1 (7 bases). Trimming removed 5 bases from V and 0 bases from J, with 12 bases in between. The germline gives CDR1 SGHTA, CDR2 FQGTGA. This CDR3 comprises 15 residues. CDR3 in amino acids: CASSQGGLSTDTQYF. CDR3 bases: TGTGCCAGCAGCCAGGGGGGACTCAGCACAGATACGCAGTATTTT.

This chain connects TRBV30 to TRBJ2-7; TRBD1 matches 8 bases. The CDR3 covers 16 residues. Germline V lookup: CDR1 GTSNPN, CDR2 SVGIG (reference sequence). V shed 3 bases and J 2 bases; nucleotides not matched to a gene: 12. CDR3 nucleotides: TGTGCCTGGAGCCCCAGGAGGGACAGGAAAACCTACGAGCAGTACTTC. It specifies CAWSPRRDRKTYEQYF. Full variable domain (missing parts from reference TRBV30 and TRBJ2-7): SQTIHQWPATLVQPVGSPLSLECTVEGTSNPNLYWYRQAAGRGLQLLFYSVGIGQISSEVPQNLSASRPQDRQFILSSKKLLLSDSGFYLCAWSPRRDRKTYEQYFGPGTRLTVT.

The chain combines TRBV29-1 with TRBJ2-1; 8 bases agree with TRBD2. The V gene end was trimmed by 5 bases and the J gene end by 0 bases; junction bases not matched to a gene: 9. CDR1 is SQVTM, CDR2 ANQGSEA, per germline. The CDR3 contains 16 residues. CDR3 sequence reads: CSVHIRGGSSYNEQFF. The CDR3 nucleotides read TGCAGCGTTCACATACGGGGGGGGAGCTCCTACAATGAGCAGTTCTTC.

V and J are TRBV7-2 and TRBJ2-2, with 8 bases identical to TRBD1. The germline V gene encodes CDR1 SGHTA and CDR2 FQGNSA. The trim removed 5 bases at V and 5 bases at J, leaving 1 base unmatched. This CDR3 spans 13 amino acids. The CDR3 nucleotides are TGTGCCAGCAGCCGGGACAGGACCGGGGAGCTGTTTTTT. Its translation is CASSRDRTGELFF.

The J gene is TRBJ2-2, the V gene TRBV19; D is perhaps TRBD2 (6 bases). There are 15 residues in the CDR3. From germline, CDR1 is LNHDA and CDR2 SQIVND (reference sequence). The V end was cut by 5 bases, the J end by 0 bases, with 10 bases between. CDR3 bases: TGTGCCAGTAGTGGGAGGCTATCGAACACCGGGGAGCTGTTTTTT. This codes for CASSGRLSNTGELFF.

The chain uses TRBV5-4 and TRBJ1-1, with D maybe TRBD1 (6 bases). V was shortened by 5 bases and J by 0 bases, with 14 bases between the two germline ends. The V gene's germline CDR1 is SGHNT and CDR2 YYREEE (reference sequence). The CDR3 length is 15 residues. Here the CDR3 DNA reads TGTGCCAGCAGGCCCCATGGACAGTTGAACACTGAAGCTTTCTTT. Its protein is CASRPHGQLNTEAFF.

The J gene is TRBJ2-5, the V gene TRBV9; the D is unclear. CDR3 size: 14 residues. The V end was cut by 0 bases, the J end by 2 bases, with 8 bases between. Germline V gene data show CDR1 as SGDLS and CDR2 as YYNGEE. The CDR3 sequence is CASSVDGQQETQYF. In DNA, the CDR3 is TGTGCCAGCAGCGTAGATGGGCAGCAAGAGACCCAGTACTTC.

The CDR3 sequence is CASSSSANYGYTF. Here the CDR3 DNA reads TGTGCCAGCAGCTCGTCGGCCAACTATGGCTACACCTTC. V and J are TRBV6-2 or TRBV6-3 and TRBJ1-2; D gene ambiguous. The CDR3 is made up of 13 amino acids. V gave up 6 bases and J gave up 2 bases, with 10 bases separating them. Germline lookup yields CDR1 MNHEY and CDR2 SVGEGT.

The chain is built from TRBV5-4 and TRBJ2-1; D may be TRBD2 (7 bases). From germline, CDR1 is SGHNT and CDR2 YYREEE (reference sequence). V was trimmed by 0 bases and J by 8 bases, leaving 21 bases between them. This CDR3 contains 17 residues. CDR3 sequence: CASSLGRGSRGGDEQFF. The DNA of the CDR3 is TGTGCCAGCAGCTTGGGTCGAGGGTCCCGCGGGGGCGATGAGCAGTTCTTC.

The CDR3 DNA sequence: TGCAGCGTCCGGGACAGGGGAGGCTTACAGGATGAAGCTTTCTTT. Its translation is CSVRDRGGLQDEAFF. The J gene is TRBJ1-1, the V gene TRBV29-1; TRBD1 matches 10 bases. Trimming removed 6 bases from V and 7 bases from J; junction bases left unmatched: 14. Looked up from germline, CDR1 is SQVTM and CDR2 is ANQGSEA. This CDR3 region has 15 residues.

The chain employs TRBV7-2 and TRBJ1-6, with unresolved D. Germline V gene sequence: CDR1 SGHTA, CDR2 FQGNSA. The V end lost 4 bases, the J end lost 8 bases, and 3 bases lay between the germline ends. The CDR3 consists of 11 residues. CDR3 sequence (DNA): TGTGCCAGCAGCTCGGATTCACCCCTCCACTTT. Translation gives CASSSDSPLHF.

The chain combines TRBV5-1 with TRBJ2-2, with TRBD1 matching over 7 bases. The CDR3 is 16 amino acids. J lost 4 bases, V lost 4 bases, and 10 bases had no gene match. Germline V gene data show CDR1 as SGHRS and CDR2 as YFSETQ. In DNA, the CDR3 is TGCGCCAGCAGCGGGGGTACAGGGGTATTCACCGGGGAGCTGTTTTTT. Its protein is CASSGGTGVFTGELFF.

The CDR3 loop reads CASSQGGGNSPLHF. Written as DNA, the CDR3 is TGTGCCAGCAGCCAAGGAGGTGGTAATTCACCCCTCCACTTT. The rearrangement links TRBV3-1 (or the pseudogene TRBV3-2) to TRBJ1-6; D remains unclear. V lost 1 base, J lost 6 bases, and 7 bases lay in between. CDR1 LGHDT and CDR2 YNNKEL come from the germline V gene (reference sequence). The CDR3 loop spans 14 amino acids.

The genes are TRBV6-4 and TRBJ2-2; a possible D gene is TRBD1 (5 bases). CDR1 and CDR2 from the germline V gene are MRHNA and SNTAGT. CDR3 length equals 14 residues. V was clipped by 1 base and J by 4 bases, with 7 bases between them. Written as DNA, the CDR3 is TGTGCCAGCAGTGACTGGGGCTTCACCGGGGAGCTGTTTTTT. Protein: CASSDWGFTGELFF.

This chain uses TRBV18 with TRBJ1-4; D gene ambiguous. This CDR3 contains 12 residues. V dropped 2 bases and J dropped 5 bases, with 3 bases sitting between them. Germline CDR1 and CDR2: KGHSH and LQKENI. The CDR3 sequence is CASSPKNEKLFF. Here the CDR3 DNA reads TGTGCCAGCTCACCAAAGAATGAAAAACTGTTTTTT.

The rearrangement links TRBV20-1 to TRBJ1-2, with D unclear. The CDR3 runs 11 residues. CDR1 is DFQATT, CDR2 SNEGSKA, per germline (reference sequence). V shed 3 bases and J shed 6 bases, with 8 bases lying between them. Here the CDR3 DNA reads TGCAGTGCTAGCGGGCGGGATGGCTACACCTTC. Its protein is CSASGRDGYTF.

This clone was seen just once. The gene calls are TRBV7-2 and TRBJ1-5; possibly TRBD1 for D (5 bases). V lost 2 bases, J lost 0 bases, and 14 bases lay in between. This CDR3 contains 17 residues. Looked up from germline, CDR1 is SGHTA and CDR2 is FQGNSA. The CDR3 DNA is TGTGCCAGCAGCTTATTGGTTAGGGGTTATAGCAATCAGCCCCAGCATTTT. It is translated as CASSLLVRGYSNQPQHF.

This clone was found once. The V call is TRBV2, the J call TRBJ2-7; D is tentatively TRBD1 or TRBD2 (5 bases each). Germline assignment: CDR1 SNHLY and CDR2 FYNNEI. CDR3 length equals 14 residues. Between the trimmed V and J ends, which lost 10 bases and 2 bases, there was a span of 18 bases. The CDR3 bases are TGTGCCACCCACCCCGGGACGGCGACCTACGAGCAGTACTTC. Translating gives CATHPGTATYEQYF.

CDR3 DNA sequence: TGTGCCAGCAGCTTAGCGCCTTTATCGGCAAAGCAAGAGACCCAGTACTTC. As protein: CASSLAPLSAKQETQYF. The chain couples TRBV7-9 to TRBJ2-5; D ambiguous. Germline values: CDR1 SEHNR, CDR2 FQNEAQ (reference sequence). The V and J ends lost 0 bases and 2 bases respectively, with 16 bases between them. The length of the CDR3 is 17 residues.

The gene calls are TRBV7-9 and TRBJ2-1; D uncertain. Germline assignment: CDR1 SEHNR and CDR2 FQNEAQ (reference sequence). The CDR3 covers 13 residues. Deletions cut 4 bases from V and 5 bases from J, with 9 bases between. The CDR3 is CASSSQENNEQFF. DNA of the CDR3: TGTGCCAGCAGCTCCCAGGAAAACAATGAGCAGTTCTTC. The full variable domain, in which reference TRBV7-9 and TRBJ2-1 provide the parts outside the CDR3, is DTGVSQNPRHKITKRGQNVTFRCDPISEHNRLYWYRQTLGQGPEFLTYFQNEAQLEKSRLLSDRFSAERPKGSFSTLEIQRTEQGDSAMYLCASSSQENNEQFFGPGTRLTVL.

This clone was observed once. The rearrangement uses TRBV19 and TRBJ1-2; 11 nucleotides line up with TRBD1. V shed 4 bases, J shed 8 bases, and the junction held 9 bases outside the gene matches. The length of the CDR3 is 15 residues. Germline assignment: CDR1 LNHDA and CDR2 SQIVND (reference sequence). The CDR3 is CASSTRRDRGKGYTF. CDR3 in DNA: TGTGCCAGTAGTACCCGCCGGGACAGGGGGAAGGGCTACACCTTC.

The CDR3 region is CASSVGQTLSGYTF. In DNA form, the CDR3 reads TGTGCCAGCAGCGTTGGACAGACCTTGAGTGGCTACACCTTC. The chain recombines TRBV9 with TRBJ1-2, with a tentative D call TRBD1 (6 bases). Germline V gene sequence: CDR1 SGDLS, CDR2 YYNGEE. This CDR3 region has 14 residues. V was shortened by 2 bases and J by 7 bases, with 15 bases between the two germline ends.

This chain links TRBV18 with TRBJ2-7; a possible D gene is TRBD2 (5 bases). Trimming pared 4 bases from V and 5 bases from J, leaving 9 bases between. CDR1 is KGHSH and CDR2 is LQKENI in the germline V gene. This CDR3 is built from 12 residues. In DNA form, the CDR3 reads TGTGCCAGCTCACGACGGGAACACGAGCAGTACTTC. Its protein product is CASSRREHEQYF.

The chain is built from TRBV6-5 and TRBJ2-5; D not certain. The CDR3 extends over 16 amino acids. From germline, CDR1 is MNHEY and CDR2 SVGAGI. Trimming cost V 0 bases and J 1 base, with 12 bases left between them. This CDR3 is CASSYSGNSLQETQYF. CDR3 sequence (DNA): TGTGCCAGCAGTTACTCTGGAAACTCCCTCCAAGAGACCCAGTACTTC.

The J gene is TRBJ1-5, the V gene TRBV19; D possibly corresponds to TRBD1 (5 bases). CDR3 length: 15 amino acids. V lost 4 bases to trimming and J lost 0 bases, with 10 bases between them. Germline lookup yields CDR1 LNHDA and CDR2 SQIVND (reference sequence). This CDR3 is CASSTDRYSNQPQHF. In DNA form, the CDR3 reads TGTGCCAGTAGTACCGACAGATATAGCAATCAGCCCCAGCATTTT.

V gene TRBV19 combines with J gene TRBJ2-1, with 11 bases lining up with TRBD2. Germline V gene data show CDR1 as LNHDA and CDR2 as SQIVND (reference sequence). V dropped 7 bases and J dropped 3; count of bases not matched to a gene: 5. The CDR3 is made up of 15 amino acids. The CDR3 DNA follows: TGTGCCAGTAACTCCGGGACTAGCGGCTACAATGAGCAGTTCTTC. It yields the protein CASNSGTSGYNEQFF.